What follows are 17 T cell receptor beta chains derived from one specimen sequenced in a study of blood T cell repertoires in COVID-19. Libraries were prepared by immunoSEQ multiplex PCR; TCRdb keeps only in-frame clonotypes and omits some of them. The repertoire holds under 45,000 clones, with 85% to 90% as singletons. Sequenced material: peripheral blood. The source is a middle-aged man with COVID-19, enrolled during active disease.

The chain uses TRBV6-2 or TRBV6-3 and TRBJ2-2; D not resolved. With 6 bases removed from V and 7 bases from J, the gap between germline ends came to 6 bases. Germline-derived CDR1 and CDR2 are MNHEY and SVGEGT. This CDR3 is built from 11 residues. The CDR3 DNA is TGTGCCAGCAGCCACGGCGGGGAGCTGTTTTTT. Residues: CASSHGGELFF.

This chain connects TRBV18 to TRBJ2-2; no clear D. V was clipped by 3 bases and J by 1 base, with 9 bases between them. There are 15 residues in the CDR3. CDR1 and CDR2 (germline): KGHSH, LQKENI. Written as DNA, the CDR3 is TGTGCCAGCTCACCCAGGCCCGGGAACACCGGGGAGCTGTTTTTT. Protein sequence: CASSPRPGNTGELFF.

V and J are TRBV7-9 and TRBJ2-3; the D is unclear. V was shortened by 1 base and J by 0 bases, with 8 bases between the two germline ends. The CDR3 extends over 15 amino acids. Germline CDR1 reads SEHNR; CDR2 reads FQNEAQ (reference sequence). The CDR3 DNA reads as TGTGCCAGCAGCTTAGGGCGGCTTAGCACAGATACGCAGTATTTT. This sequence encodes CASSLGRLSTDTQYF. The entire variable domain, with the rest obtained from reference TRBV7-9 and TRBJ2-3, is as follows: DTGVSQNPRHKITKRGQNVTFRCDPISEHNRLYWYRQTLGQGPEFLTYFQNEAQLEKSRLLSDRFSAERPKGSFSTLEIQRTEQGDSAMYLCASSLGRLSTDTQYFGPGTRLTVL.

The rearrangement joins TRBV6-5 to TRBJ1-6; 8 nucleotides line up with TRBD1. The germline V gene has CDR1 MNHEY and CDR2 SVGAGI. The CDR3 runs to 15 residues. V lost 6 bases to trimming and J lost 8 bases; unmatched junction nucleotides: 9. The CDR3 region has the DNA TGTGCCAGCAGCGCGACCGGGACAGGACATTCACCCCTCCACTTT. Protein: CASSATGTGHSPLHF.

The chain joins TRBV29-1 to TRBJ2-1; TRBD2 might be the D (5 bases). Germline lookup yields CDR1 SQVTM and CDR2 ANQGSEA. The CDR3 is made up of 13 amino acids. The V gene lost 3 bases and the J gene lost 0 bases, with 6 bases spanning the gap. CDR3 loop: CSVDSGSYNEQFF. CDR3 sequence (DNA): TGCAGCGTTGACAGCGGCTCCTACAATGAGCAGTTCTTC.

V gene TRBV28 combines with J gene TRBJ1-1; 7 bases fit TRBD1. Germline V gene lookup returns CDR1 MDHEN and CDR2 SYDVKM. The CDR3 contains 15 residues. V dropped 3 bases and J dropped 0; count of bases not matched to a gene: 4. CDR3 bases: TGTGCCAGCAGTTTTAGGGGGCTGGTGAACACTGAAGCTTTCTTT. Amino acid sequence: CASSFRGLVNTEAFF. Based on the CDR3 plus reference TRBV28 and TRBJ1-1, the full variable domain is DVKVTQSSRYLVKRTGEKVFLECVQDMDHENMFWYRQDPGLGLRLIYFSYDVKMKEKGDIPEGYSVSREKKERFSLILESASTNQTSMYLCASSFRGLVNTEAFFGQGTRLTVV.

The chain combines TRBV11-3 with TRBJ2-3; 7 nucleotides match TRBD2. The CDR3 loop spans 12 amino acids. V was pared by 5 bases and J by 6 bases, with 2 bases of the junction left unmatched. Per germline, CDR1 SGHNT and CDR2 YENEEA. CDR3: CASSPGRDTQYF. The DNA of the CDR3 is TGTGCCAGCAGCCCCGGGAGGGATACGCAGTATTTT.

This sequence joins TRBV13 and TRBJ2-7, with D perhaps matching TRBD1 (5 bases). The germline V gene encodes CDR1 PRHDT and CDR2 FYEKMQ (reference sequence). V was pared by 0 bases and J by 1 base, with 10 bases between. This CDR3 has 15 residues. Here the CDR3 DNA reads TGTGCCAGCAGCTTAGGCGACAGTGTGTCCTACGAGCAGTACTTC. This gives the protein CASSLGDSVSYEQYF. Together with reference TRBV13 and TRBJ2-7, the CDR3 gives the full variable domain: AAGVIQSPRHLIKEKRETATLKCYPIPRHDTVYWYQQGPGQDPQFLISFYEKMQSDKGSIPDRFSAQQFSDYHSELNMSSLELGDSALYFCASSLGDSVSYEQYFGPGTRLTVT.

J is TRBJ2-7 and V is TRBV20-1, with D possibly matching TRBD1 (5 bases). V lost 3 bases, J lost 6 bases, and 21 bases lay in between. Germline CDR1 reads DFQATT; CDR2 reads SNEGSKA (reference sequence). This CDR3 comprises 15 residues. The CDR3 loop is CSASGSWTRDPEQYF. The CDR3 region has the DNA TGCAGTGCTAGTGGGTCCTGGACACGAGACCCCGAGCAGTACTTC.

This clone was found once. The rearrangement uses TRBV11-2 and TRBJ1-1; D is undetermined. Germline V gene lookup returns CDR1 SGHAT and CDR2 FQNNGV. V lost 8 bases to trimming and J lost 3 bases, with 13 bases between them. This CDR3 region has 13 residues. The CDR3 sequence is CASADNGYTEAFF. CDR3 coding DNA: TGTGCCAGCGCCGACAATGGGTACACTGAAGCTTTCTTT.

This chain connects TRBV24-1 to TRBJ1-1; no clear D. CDR1 is KGHDR and CDR2 is SFDVKD in the germline V gene. The CDR3 length is 13 residues. V shed 12 bases and J shed 4 bases, with 17 bases lying between them. Here the CDR3 reads CAVRDTRFTEAFF. The CDR3 coding sequence is TGTGCCGTCCGGGATACGCGTTTCACTGAAGCTTTCTTT.

This chain uses TRBV7-9 with TRBJ1-2; perhaps TRBD1 as D (6 bases). Trimming cost V 1 base and J 8 bases, with 11 bases left between them. This CDR3 contains 13 residues. CDR1 is SEHNR, CDR2 FQNEAQ, per germline (reference sequence). The CDR3 protein is CASSLETGSGYTF. The CDR3, as DNA: TGTGCCAGCAGCTTAGAGACAGGTTCCGGCTACACCTTC.

This clone was found a few times. The rearrangement joins TRBV5-4 to TRBJ1-1; TRBD1 might be the D (6 bases). Germline V gives CDR1 SGHNT, CDR2 YYREEE (reference sequence). The CDR3 runs to 14 residues. V shed 1 base and J shed 4 bases, with 11 bases lying between them. CDR3 region: CASSLKGEGTEAFF. CDR3 bases: TGTGCCAGCAGCTTGAAGGGGGAAGGCACTGAAGCTTTCTTT.

The chain has TRBV11-2 and TRBJ1-6, with D hard to call. The V end was cut by 5 bases, the J end by 7 bases, with 9 bases between. The CDR3 runs to 13 residues. The germline V gene has CDR1 SGHAT and CDR2 FQNNGV. CDR3 nucleotides: TGTGCCAGCAGCCCACTGGTAAATTCACCCCTCCACTTT. Translation gives CASSPLVNSPLHF.

The V and J genes are TRBV6-5 and TRBJ2-5; D gene unclear. Trimming took 6 bases from V and 7 from J, leaving 9 bases between them. The CDR3 runs 11 residues. Germline CDR1 reads MNHEY; CDR2 reads SVGAGI. The DNA for the CDR3 is TGTGCCAGCAGGTCCGCAGGGACCCAGTACTTC. Translated, it gives CASRSAGTQYF.

V gene TRBV30 combines with J gene TRBJ1-2; D is unresolved. Per the germline V gene, CDR1 is GTSNPN and CDR2 is SVGIG (reference sequence). V shed 0 bases and J shed 4 bases, with 12 bases lying between them. This CDR3 has 14 amino acids. Here the CDR3 reads CAWSVRGPLYGYTF. CDR3 nucleotide sequence: TGTGCCTGGAGTGTGAGAGGGCCCCTCTATGGCTACACCTTC.

The V call is TRBV7-8, the J call TRBJ1-1; 8 bases are shared with TRBD1. Germline-derived CDR1 and CDR2 are SGHVS and FQNEAQ. This CDR3 contains 15 residues. Unmatched junction bases numbered 6, after V lost 5 bases and J lost 1 base. CDR3 in amino acids: CASSLDRDRNTEAFF. DNA of the CDR3: TGTGCCAGCAGCCTGGACAGGGACAGGAACACTGAAGCTTTCTTT.